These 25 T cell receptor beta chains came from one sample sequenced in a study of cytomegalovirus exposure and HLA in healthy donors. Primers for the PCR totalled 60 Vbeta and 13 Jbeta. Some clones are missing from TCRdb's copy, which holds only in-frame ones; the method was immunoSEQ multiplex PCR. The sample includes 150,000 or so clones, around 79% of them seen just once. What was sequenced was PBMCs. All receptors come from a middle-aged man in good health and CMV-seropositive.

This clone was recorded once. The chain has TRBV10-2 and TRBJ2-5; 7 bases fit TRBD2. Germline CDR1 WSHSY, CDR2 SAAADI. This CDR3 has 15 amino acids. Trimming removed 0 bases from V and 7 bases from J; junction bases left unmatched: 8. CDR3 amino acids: CASSESRLARGTQYF. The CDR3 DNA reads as TGCGCCAGCAGTGAGTCTCGACTAGCTCGGGGGACCCAGTACTTC.

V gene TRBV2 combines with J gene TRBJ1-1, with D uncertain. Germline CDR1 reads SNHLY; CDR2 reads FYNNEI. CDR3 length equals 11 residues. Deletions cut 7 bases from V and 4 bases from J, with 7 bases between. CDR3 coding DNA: TGTGCCAGCATCTGGAGCACTGAAGCTTTCTTT. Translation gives CASIWSTEAFF.

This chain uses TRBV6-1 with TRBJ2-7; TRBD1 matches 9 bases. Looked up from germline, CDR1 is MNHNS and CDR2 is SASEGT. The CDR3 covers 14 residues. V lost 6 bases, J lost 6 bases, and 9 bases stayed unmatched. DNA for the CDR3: TGTGCCAGCAGAGCCCTGGGACAGGGATTCGAGCAGTACGTC. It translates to CASRALGQGFEQYV.

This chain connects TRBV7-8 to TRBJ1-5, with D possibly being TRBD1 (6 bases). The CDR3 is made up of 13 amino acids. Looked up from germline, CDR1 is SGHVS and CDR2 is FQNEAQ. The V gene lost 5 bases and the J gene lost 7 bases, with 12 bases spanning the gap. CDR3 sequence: CASSPDRQQPQHF. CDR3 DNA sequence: TGTGCCAGCAGCCCAGACAGGCAGCAGCCCCAGCATTTT.

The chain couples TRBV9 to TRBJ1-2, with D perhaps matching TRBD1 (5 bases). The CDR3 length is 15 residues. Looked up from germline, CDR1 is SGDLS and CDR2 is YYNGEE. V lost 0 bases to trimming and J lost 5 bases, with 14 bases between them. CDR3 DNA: TGTGCCAGCAGCGTAGGTGGGGGGTCAGGGTATGGCTACACCTTC. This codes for CASSVGGGSGYGYTF.

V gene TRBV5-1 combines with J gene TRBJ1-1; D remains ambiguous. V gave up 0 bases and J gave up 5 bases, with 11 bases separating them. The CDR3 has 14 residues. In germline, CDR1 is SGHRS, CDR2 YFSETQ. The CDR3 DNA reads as TGCGCCAGCAGCTTGGACTATGAGGTGACTGAAGCTTTCTTT. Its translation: CASSLDYEVTEAFF.

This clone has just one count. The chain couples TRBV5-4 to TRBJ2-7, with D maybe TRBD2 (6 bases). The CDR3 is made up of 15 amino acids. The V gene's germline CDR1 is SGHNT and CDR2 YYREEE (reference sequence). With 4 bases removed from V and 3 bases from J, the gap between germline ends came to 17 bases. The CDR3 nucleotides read TGTGCCAGCAGCCCCGGGGGAAGTCTCAGCTACGAGCAGTACGTC. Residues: CASSPGGSLSYEQYV.

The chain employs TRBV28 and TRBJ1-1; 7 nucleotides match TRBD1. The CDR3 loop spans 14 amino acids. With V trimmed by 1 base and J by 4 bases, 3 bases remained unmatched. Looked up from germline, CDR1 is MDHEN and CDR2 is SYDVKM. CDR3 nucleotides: TGTGCCAGCAGTTTATCGGACAGGTTCACTGAAGCTTTCTTT. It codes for CASSLSDRFTEAFF.

The chain's CDR3 is CAWNGGGANSYNEQFF. CDR3 nucleotide sequence: TGTGCCTGGAATGGCGGGGGGGCGAATTCCTACAATGAGCAGTTCTTC. The chain is built from TRBV30 and TRBJ2-1, with 9 bases fitting TRBD2. Germline assignment: CDR1 GTSNPN and CDR2 SVGIG (reference sequence). The CDR3 covers 16 residues. With 4 bases clipped from V and 1 base from J, the junction kept 8 bases outside the gene matches.

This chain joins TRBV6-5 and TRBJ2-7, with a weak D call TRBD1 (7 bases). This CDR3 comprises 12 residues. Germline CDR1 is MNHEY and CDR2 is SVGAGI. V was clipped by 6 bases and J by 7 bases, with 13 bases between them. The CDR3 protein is CASRRQGGEQYF. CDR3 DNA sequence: TGTGCCAGCAGAAGACAGGGAGGAGAGCAGTACTTC.

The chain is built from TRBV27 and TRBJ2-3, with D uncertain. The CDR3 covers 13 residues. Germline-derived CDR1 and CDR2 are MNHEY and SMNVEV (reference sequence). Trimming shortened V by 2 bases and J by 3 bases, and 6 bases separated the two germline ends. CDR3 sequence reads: CASSLQITDTQYF. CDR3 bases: TGTGCCAGCAGTTTACAGATAACAGATACGCAGTATTTT.

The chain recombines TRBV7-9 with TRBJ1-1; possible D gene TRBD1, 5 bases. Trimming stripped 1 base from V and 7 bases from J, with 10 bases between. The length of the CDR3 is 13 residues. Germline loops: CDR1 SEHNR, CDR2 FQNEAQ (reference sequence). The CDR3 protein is CASSLGGGSEAFF. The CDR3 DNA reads TGTGCCAGCAGCTTAGGGGGGGGGAGTGAAGCTTTCTTT.

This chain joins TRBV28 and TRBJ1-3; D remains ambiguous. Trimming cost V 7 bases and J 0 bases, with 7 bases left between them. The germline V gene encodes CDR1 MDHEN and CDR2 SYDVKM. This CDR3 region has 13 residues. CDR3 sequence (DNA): TGTGCCAGCAAACTGAGCTCTGGAAACACCATATATTTT. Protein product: CASKLSSGNTIYF.

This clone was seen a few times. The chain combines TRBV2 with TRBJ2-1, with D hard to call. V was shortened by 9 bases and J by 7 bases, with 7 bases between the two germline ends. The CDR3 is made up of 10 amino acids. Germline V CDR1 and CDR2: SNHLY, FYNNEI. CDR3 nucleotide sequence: TGTGCCAGGGAGAGAAATGAGCAGTTCTTC. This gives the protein CARERNEQFF.

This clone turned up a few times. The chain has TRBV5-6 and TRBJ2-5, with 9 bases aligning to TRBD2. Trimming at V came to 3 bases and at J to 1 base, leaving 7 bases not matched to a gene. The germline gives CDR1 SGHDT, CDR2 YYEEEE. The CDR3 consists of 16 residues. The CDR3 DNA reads TGTGCCAGCAGCTGGACGGGACTAGCAAGCCAAGAGACCCAGTACTTC. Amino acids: CASSWTGLASQETQYF.

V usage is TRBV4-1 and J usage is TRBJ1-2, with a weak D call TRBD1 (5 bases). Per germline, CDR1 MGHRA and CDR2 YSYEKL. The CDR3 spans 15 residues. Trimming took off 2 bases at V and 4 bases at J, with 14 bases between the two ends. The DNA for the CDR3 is TGCGCCAGCAGCCAAATTGGGGGGAAGGGCTATGGCTACACCTTC. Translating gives CASSQIGGKGYGYTF.

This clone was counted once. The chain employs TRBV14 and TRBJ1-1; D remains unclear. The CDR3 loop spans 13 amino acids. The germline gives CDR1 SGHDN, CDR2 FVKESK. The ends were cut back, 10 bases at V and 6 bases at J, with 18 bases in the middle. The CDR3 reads CATNPAGSAEAFF. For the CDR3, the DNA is TGTGCCACCAATCCTGCGGGGTCGGCTGAAGCTTTCTTT.

The CDR3, as DNA: TGTGCCAGTACTCAATCCGTTTCCCGGGTTTCCATCCCAGCTTTCTTT. It is translated as CASTQSVSRVSIPAFF. The V gene is TRBV19, the J gene TRBJ1-1; D gene uncertain. The CDR3 length is 16 residues. Trimming removed 7 bases from V and 10 bases from J, with 28 bases in between. The germline V gene has CDR1 LNHDA and CDR2 SQIVND (reference sequence).

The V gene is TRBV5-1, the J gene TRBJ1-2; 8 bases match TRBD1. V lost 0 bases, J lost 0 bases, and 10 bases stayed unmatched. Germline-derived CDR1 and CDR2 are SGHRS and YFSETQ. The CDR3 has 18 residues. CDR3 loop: CASSLGPGQVYSNYGYTF. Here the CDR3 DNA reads TGCGCCAGCAGCTTGGGGCCGGGACAGGTGTACTCTAACTATGGCTACACCTTC.

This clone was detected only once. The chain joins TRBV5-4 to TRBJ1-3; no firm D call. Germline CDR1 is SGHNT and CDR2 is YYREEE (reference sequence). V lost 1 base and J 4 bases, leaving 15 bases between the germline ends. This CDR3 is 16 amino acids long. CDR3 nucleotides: TGTGCCAGCAGCTTGAAAGCGAATTTTAGGGGAAACACCATATATTTT. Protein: CASSLKANFRGNTIYF.

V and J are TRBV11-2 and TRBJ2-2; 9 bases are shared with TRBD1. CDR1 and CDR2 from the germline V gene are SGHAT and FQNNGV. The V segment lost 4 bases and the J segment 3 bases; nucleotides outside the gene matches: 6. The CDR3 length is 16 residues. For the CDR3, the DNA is TGTGCCAGCAGCTCAAGGGACAGGGAATACACCGGGGAGCTGTTTTTT. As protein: CASSSRDREYTGELFF.

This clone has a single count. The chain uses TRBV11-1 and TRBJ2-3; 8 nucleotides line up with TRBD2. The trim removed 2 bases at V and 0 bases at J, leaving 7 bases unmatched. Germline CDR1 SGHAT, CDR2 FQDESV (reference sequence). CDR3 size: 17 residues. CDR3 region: CASSLPRGGSSTDTQYF. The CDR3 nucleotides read TGTGCCAGCAGCTTACCTCGGGGGGGCTCTAGCACAGATACGCAGTATTTT.

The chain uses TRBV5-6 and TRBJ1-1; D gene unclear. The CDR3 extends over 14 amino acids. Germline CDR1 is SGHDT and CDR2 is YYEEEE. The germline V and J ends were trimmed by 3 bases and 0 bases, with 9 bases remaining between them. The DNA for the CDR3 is TGTGCCAGCAGCTCTTGGCAACTGAACACTGAAGCTTTCTTT. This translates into CASSSWQLNTEAFF.

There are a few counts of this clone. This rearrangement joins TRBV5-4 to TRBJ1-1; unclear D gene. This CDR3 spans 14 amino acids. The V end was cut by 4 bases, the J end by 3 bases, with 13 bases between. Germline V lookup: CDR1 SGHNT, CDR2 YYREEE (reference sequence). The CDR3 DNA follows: TGTGCCAGCAGCGACCCCAGGAAGTACACTGAAGCTTTCTTT. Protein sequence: CASSDPRKYTEAFF.

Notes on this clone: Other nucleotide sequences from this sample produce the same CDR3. For the CDR3, the DNA is TGTGCCAGCAGTCAGACAGGCTACGAGCAGTACTTC. Its translation is CASSQTGYEQYF. V is TRBV28 and J is TRBJ2-7; the D gene is possibly TRBD1 (6 bases). The CDR3 contains 12 residues. V gave up 5 bases and J gave up 3 bases, with 8 bases separating them. Germline CDR1 and CDR2: MDHEN and SYDVKM.